The present TCR beta chain was sequenced within a study of shared clonotypes between healthy human individuals. The protocol was immunoSEQ multiplex PCR, while the TCRdb copy is restricted to in-frame clones and leaves out a portion. Of about 2 million clones in the sample, roughly 95% were seen once. CDR1 and CDR2 (germline): SGHTA, FQGNSA. V was clipped by 4 bases and J by 4 bases, with 17 bases between them. This CDR3 spans 17 amino acids. The sequencing input was naive CD4+ T cells sorted from blood. Subset in this sample: CD45RA+ positively selected. The receptor was isolated from a man aged 18 to 35 in good health. The chain uses TRBV7-2 and TRBJ1-6; D is undetermined. In nucleotides, the CDR3 is TGTGCCAGCAGCTCCATTTCTAACCTGGAGTATAATTCACCCCTCCACTTT. Translated, it gives CASSSISNLEYNSPLHF.